A selection of T cell receptor beta chains follows, all from one sample in a study of blood T cell repertoires in COVID-19. The data were produced by immunoSEQ multiplex PCR, yet TCRdb's version contains in-frame clones alone and is incomplete. The data hold fewer than 450,000 clones, with around 90% observed a single time. Material: PBMCs or T cells enriched from blood (not recorded which). The receptor set was obtained from a woman aged 40-49 years with acute COVID-19. CDR3s include the opening cysteine and the closing phenylalanine or tryptophan. D genes are given only for firm matches. A clone size is listed for some rows: how often the clone was seen (once, few, many), or a class if it is expanded.

clone_size	j_call	v_call	d_call	cdr3_nt	cdr3_aa
NA	TRBJ1-1	TRBV30	NA	TGTGCCTGGAGTGTGGGACTAAACACTGAAGCTTTCTTT	CAWSVGLNTEAFF
NA	TRBJ2-7	TRBV7-9	NA	TGTGCCAGCAGCTTGGGGGGGCTCTACGAGCAGTACTTC	CASSLGGLYEQYF
NA	TRBJ1-4	TRBV19	NA	TGTGCCAGTTCCTTCGAGGGGCCCGGGGAGGCTAATGAAAAACTGTTTTTT	CASSFEGPGEANEKLFF
NA	TRBJ1-1	TRBV6-1	NA	TGTGCCAGCAGTGAAGCTCGAGTAGGGGTGACTGAAGCTTTCTTT	CASSEARVGVTEAFF
NA	TRBJ2-6	TRBV11-2	NA	TGTGCCAGCAGCTCCTCCTGGACATTCTCTGGGGCCAACGTCCTGACTTTC	CASSSSWTFSGANVLTF
NA	TRBJ2-7	TRBV2	TRBD2	TGTGCCAGCCTGCGGATAGCGGGCTACGAGCAGTACTTC	CASLRIAGYEQYF
NA	TRBJ2-7	TRBV2	TRBD2	TGTGCCAGCAGTGATGGCGGGAGAGTAGACGGCGCCTACGAGCAGTACTTC	CASSDGGRVDGAYEQYF
once	TRBJ1-4	TRBV27	TRBD1	TGTGCCAGCAGTTTAACTTGGGACAGGGATGAAAAACTGTTTTTT	CASSLTWDRDEKLFF
NA	TRBJ2-2	TRBV19	TRBD2	TGTGCCAGTAGTATCGGGGGGAGGGGCACCGGGGAGCTGTTTTTT	CASSIGGRGTGELFF
NA	TRBJ1-2	TRBV10-3	NA	TGTGCCATCAGTGAAAGTGACAGATATGGCTACACCTTC	CAISESDRYGYTF
NA	TRBJ1-1	TRBV5-1	TRBD1	TGCGCCAGCAGCTGGGGTACCGGGACAGGGGGCTTCAACACTGAAGCTTTCTTT	CASSWGTGTGGFNTEAFF
NA	TRBJ2-2	TRBV11-2	TRBD1	TGTGCCAGCAGCCAACAGGGGACCGGGGAGCTGTTTTTT	CASSQQGTGELFF
NA	TRBJ2-3	TRBV24-1	NA	TGTGCCACCAGTGACACAGGGAGCACAGATACGCAGTATTTT	CATSDTGSTDTQYF
NA	TRBJ1-6	TRBV2	TRBD1	TGTGCCAGCAATATCAGGGGGAATTCACCCCTCCACTTT	CASNIRGNSPLHF
NA	TRBJ1-1	TRBV6-5	NA	TGTGCCAGCAGCCTTCCCGGGGGGCGTACTGAAGCTTTCTTT	CASSLPGGRTEAFF
NA	TRBJ2-6	TRBV6-6	NA	TGTGCCAGCAGTTTAACTGGGGCTCTTCGGGCCAACGTCCTGACTTTC	CASSLTGALRANVLTF
NA	TRBJ2-5	TRBV5-1	NA	TGCGCCAGCAGTCCCAGCCAAGAGACCCAGTACTTC	CASSPSQETQYF
NA	TRBJ1-1	TRBV20-1	NA	TGCAGTGCTATCGAGGGCCCTGAAGCTTTCTTT	CSAIEGPEAFF
NA	TRBJ1-2	TRBV10-1	TRBD1	TGCGCCAGCGCCCGGGACAGGGGGTCGGATGGCTACACCTTC	CASARDRGSDGYTF
NA	TRBJ1-5	TRBV2	TRBD1	TGTGCCAGCCACCGGGACAGCGATCAGCCCCAGCATTTT	CASHRDSDQPQHF
NA	TRBJ2-7	TRBV5-1	NA	TGCGCCAGCAGCTTGAAAGGGGCCAACGAGCAGTACTTC	CASSLKGANEQYF
NA	TRBJ2-3	TRBV27	TRBD2	TGTGCCAGCAGTCCCCTCCCGGGACTAGCGATAGCGGGTACAGATACGCAGTATTTT	CASSPLPGLAIAGTDTQYF
NA	TRBJ2-2	TRBV18	NA	TGTGCCAGCTCACCGGCGGGCCCTACTAACACCGGGGAGCTGTTTTTT	CASSPAGPTNTGELFF
few	TRBJ2-3	TRBV20-1	TRBD2	TGCAGTGCTAGTCCGGGACTAGCGGGGGGGATCACAGATACGCAGTATTTT	CSASPGLAGGITDTQYF
NA	TRBJ2-3	TRBV5-6	NA	TGTGCCAGCAGCTTGGGAGGCGCGGGGCGGGATACGCAGTATTTT	CASSLGGAGRDTQYF
NA	TRBJ1-1	TRBV7-8	NA	TGTGCCAGCAGCTTAGCGGGGAGGGGAGCTTTCTTT	CASSLAGRGAFF
NA	TRBJ1-4	TRBV30	TRBD1	TGTGCCTGGAACAGGGGAGGCGAAAAACTGTTTTTT	CAWNRGGEKLFF
NA	TRBJ2-3	TRBV18	NA	TGTGCCAGCTCACCACGGTCAGGGGACGGAGATACGCAGTATTTT	CASSPRSGDGDTQYF